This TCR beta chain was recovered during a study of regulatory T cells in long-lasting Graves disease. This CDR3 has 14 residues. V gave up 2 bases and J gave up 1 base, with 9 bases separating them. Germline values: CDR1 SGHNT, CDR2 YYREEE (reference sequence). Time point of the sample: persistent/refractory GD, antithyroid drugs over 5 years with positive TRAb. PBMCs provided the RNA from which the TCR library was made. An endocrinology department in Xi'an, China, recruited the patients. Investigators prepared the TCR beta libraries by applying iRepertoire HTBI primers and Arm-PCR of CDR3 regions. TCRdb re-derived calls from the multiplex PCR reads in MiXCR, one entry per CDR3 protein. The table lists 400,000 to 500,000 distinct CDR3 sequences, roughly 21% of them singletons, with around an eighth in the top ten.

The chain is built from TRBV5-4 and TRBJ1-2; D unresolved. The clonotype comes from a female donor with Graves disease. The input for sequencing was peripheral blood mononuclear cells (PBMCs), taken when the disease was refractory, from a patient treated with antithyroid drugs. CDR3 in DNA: TGTGCCAGCAGCTTAGACATCTTTAACTATGGCTACACCTTC. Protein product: CASSLDIFNYGYTF.